Shown below are 26 T cell receptor beta chains from a single sample sequenced in a study of T-cell memory formation after mild COVID-19. TCRdb fed the 5' RACE reads into MiXCR, producing one record per CDR3 protein. The sample lists 560,000 or so distinct CDR3 sequences, 17% occurring once. The sequencing input was PBMCs or a T cell subset sorted from them (not recorded which). The receptors derive from an adult woman who had mild COVID-19 (a few samples of this study predate the infection). Cell type and time point are not known.

This clonotype was seen only a few times. The V call is TRBV24-1, the J call TRBJ1-2; weak D call: TRBD1 (6 bases). The germline gives CDR1 KGHDR, CDR2 SFDVKD. The CDR3 extends over 14 amino acids. V was cut by 4 bases and J by 4 bases, with 12 bases left in between. The CDR3 here is CATSDGQLVYGYTF. CDR3 DNA: TGTGCCACCAGTGACGGACAGCTTGTCTATGGCTACACCTTC.

The rearrangement links TRBV7-2 to TRBJ1-2; no definite D call. The V end lost 1 base, the J end lost 1 base, and 13 bases lay between the germline ends. This CDR3 region has 16 residues. CDR1 is SGHTA, CDR2 FQGNSA, per germline. CDR3 amino acids: CASSLEVYTYNYGYTF. The CDR3 DNA sequence: TGTGCCAGCAGCTTAGAGGTGTACACCTATAACTATGGCTACACCTTC. The variable domain in full, with the rest retrieved from reference TRBV7-2 and TRBJ1-2, is GAGVSQSPSNKVTEKGKDVELRCDPISGHTALYWYRQSLGQGLEFLIYFQGNSAPDKSGLPSDRFSAERTGGSVSTLTIQRTQQEDSAVYLCASSLEVYTYNYGYTFGSGTRLTVV.

The chain uses TRBV27 and TRBJ1-4; tentatively, D is TRBD1 (5 bases). Germline V gene data show CDR1 as MNHEY and CDR2 as SMNVEV (reference sequence). The CDR3 has 13 amino acids. V was clipped by 5 bases and J by 8 bases, with 12 bases between them. The CDR3 region is CASSTGTVEKLFF. DNA for the CDR3: TGTGCCAGCAGTACCGGGACGGTAGAAAAACTGTTTTTT. Based on the CDR3 plus reference TRBV27 and TRBJ1-4, the full variable domain is EAQVTQNPRYLITVTGKKLTVTCSQNMNHEYMSWYRQDPGLGLRQIYYSMNVEVTDKGDVPEGYKVSRKEKRNFPLILESPSPNQTSLYFCASSTGTVEKLFFGSGTQLSVL.

The chain has TRBV21-1 and TRBJ2-5; TRBD1 is taken as the D call from the table, unchecked against the DNA. TRBV21-1 is a listed pseudogene. This CDR3 spans 14 amino acids. CDR3 coding DNA: TGTGCCAGCAGCAAGGACAGGGCCCAAGAGACCCAGTACTTC. This codes for CASSKDRAQETQYF.

This chain links TRBV7-2 with TRBJ1-2; 7 bases agree with TRBD1. Per germline, CDR1 SGHTA and CDR2 FQGNSA. The CDR3 is 15 residues long. Trimming removed 3 bases from V and 1 base from J; junction bases left unmatched: 5. The CDR3 is CASSFTGANNYGYTF. CDR3 DNA sequence: TGTGCCAGCAGCTTTACAGGGGCCAATAACTATGGCTACACCTTC.

This clonotype was counted many times. This chain links TRBV5-1 with TRBJ2-2, with no clear D. Trimming shortened V by 2 bases and J by 6 bases, and 8 bases separated the two germline ends. The germline gives CDR1 SGHRS, CDR2 YFSETQ. This CDR3 is 13 amino acids long. As DNA, the CDR3 is TGCGCCAGCAGCTTCTTAGTTTCCGGGGAGCTGTTTTTT. Translated, it gives CASSFLVSGELFF.

This clonotype was seen only a few times. The chain is built from TRBV5-1 and TRBJ2-4, with a weak D call TRBD1 (7 bases). V gave up 4 bases and J gave up 6 bases, with 17 bases separating them. Germline V lookup: CDR1 SGHRS, CDR2 YFSETQ. This CDR3 spans 15 amino acids. CDR3 loop: CASSPIGGGRNIQYF. In DNA form, the CDR3 reads TGCGCCAGCAGCCCCATCGGAGGGGGCAGAAACATTCAGTACTTC.

This clonotype occurred a few times. This chain joins TRBV6-5 and TRBJ2-6, with a weak D call TRBD1 (6 bases). V lost 8 bases and J 7 bases, leaving 21 bases between the germline ends. From germline, CDR1 is MNHEY and CDR2 SVGAGI. The CDR3 contains 16 residues. CDR3 DNA sequence: TGTGCCAGCGCGTTCCGGTCAAAAGGGGGAGCCAACGTCCTGACTTTC. Translated, it gives CASAFRSKGGANVLTF.

This chain joins TRBV7-9 and TRBJ1-1, with 10 bases that match TRBD1. The CDR3 consists of 15 residues. Trimming took 5 bases from V and 4 from J; bases not matched to a gene: 7. CDR1 and CDR2 (germline): SEHNR, FQNEAQ (reference sequence). CDR3 sequence: CASSRQGAVGTEAFF. For the CDR3, the DNA is TGTGCCAGCAGCCGACAGGGGGCCGTGGGCACTGAAGCTTTCTTT.

In its sample, this clonotype was seen a few times. In DNA form, the CDR3 reads TGTGCCAGCACCAGGGGGAGCTATGGCTACACCTTC. This gives the protein CASTRGSYGYTF. The rearrangement joins TRBV12-3 or TRBV12-4 to TRBJ1-2, with TRBD1 matching over 7 bases. The CDR3 has 12 amino acids. J gave up 4 bases and V 7 bases, and 3 bases lay outside the gene matches.

This clonotype was observed a few times. This rearrangement joins TRBV19 to TRBJ2-7; the match to TRBD1 covers 10 bases. Per germline, CDR1 LNHDA and CDR2 SQIVND (reference sequence). The CDR3 consists of 17 residues. V was pared by 5 bases and J by 2 bases, with 12 bases of the junction left unmatched. This CDR3 reads CASSLSVTGTGAYEQYF. The DNA for the CDR3 is TGTGCCAGTAGTTTGAGCGTTACCGGGACAGGGGCCTACGAGCAGTACTTC. Complete variable domain (other parts from reference TRBV19 and TRBJ2-7): DGGITQSPKYLFRKEGQNVTLSCEQNLNHDAMYWYRQDPGQGLRLIYYSQIVNDFQKGDIAEGYSVSREKKESFPLTVTSAQKNPTAFYLCASSLSVTGTGAYEQYFGPGTRLTVT.

In nucleotides, the CDR3 is TGTGCCAGCAGCTTAGAATTTGCGGCGGGAGAGCAGTTCTTC. Protein product: CASSLEFAAGEQFF. J is TRBJ2-1 and V is TRBV11-2; tentative D call: TRBD2 (6 bases). Germline values: CDR1 SGHAT, CDR2 FQNNGV. Trimming pared 0 bases from V and 10 bases from J, leaving 13 bases between. The CDR3 is 14 amino acids.

The sample holds a few counts of this clonotype. J is TRBJ1-5 and V is TRBV19; the D is unclear. The CDR3 contains 13 residues. V was clipped by 1 base and J by 6 bases, with 7 bases between them. The V gene's germline CDR1 is LNHDA and CDR2 SQIVND (reference sequence). The CDR3 nucleotides are TGTGCCAGTAGTATAGTTGAGAGTCAGCCCCAGCATTTT. This translates into CASSIVESQPQHF. Supplemented by reference TRBV19 and TRBJ1-5, the full variable domain reads DGGITQSPKYLFRKEGQNVTLSCEQNLNHDAMYWYRQDPGQGLRLIYYSQIVNDFQKGDIAEGYSVSREKKESFPLTVTSAQKNPTAFYLCASSIVESQPQHFGDGTRLSIL.

This clonotype appeared a few times. This rearrangement joins TRBV6-5 to TRBJ2-3, with D uncertain. CDR3 size: 14 residues. In germline, CDR1 is MNHEY, CDR2 SVGAGI. Trimming removed 4 bases at V and 4 bases at J, with 12 bases between. The CDR3 DNA reads as TGTGCCAGCAGTTTAGGAGAGGTAGCAGATACGCAGTATTTT. The encoded protein is CASSLGEVADTQYF.

This rearrangement joins TRBV20-1 to TRBJ1-5; D gene ambiguous. V gave up 1 base and J gave up 2 bases, with 15 bases separating them. Looked up from germline, CDR1 is DFQATT and CDR2 is SNEGSKA (reference sequence). The CDR3 has 16 residues. This CDR3 reads CSARGTPVRGNQPQHF. The CDR3 region has the DNA TGCAGTGCTAGAGGGACCCCCGTTAGGGGCAATCAGCCCCAGCATTTT.

This clonotype was recorded a few times. V is TRBV5-4 and J is TRBJ2-7, with D maybe TRBD1 (5 bases). Germline CDR1 reads SGHNT; CDR2 reads YYREEE (reference sequence). The ends were cut back, 4 bases at V and 2 bases at J, with 13 bases in the middle. CDR3 size: 14 residues. The CDR3 sequence: CASSVQEPPYEQYF. CDR3 DNA: TGTGCCAGCAGCGTACAGGAGCCCCCCTACGAGCAGTACTTC.

V and J are TRBV27 and TRBJ2-3; D not certain. V dropped 3 bases and J dropped 0 bases, with 10 bases sitting between them. This CDR3 is built from 15 residues. The V gene's germline CDR1 is MNHEY and CDR2 SMNVEV (reference sequence). The CDR3: CASSFLQDSTDTQYF. Written as DNA, the CDR3 is TGTGCCAGCAGTTTCCTCCAGGATAGCACAGATACGCAGTATTTT.

There are a few counts of this clonotype. The chain employs TRBV6-5 and TRBJ1-5, with TRBD1 as a possible D gene (6 bases). Trimming took off 6 bases at V and 0 bases at J, with 24 bases between the two ends. This CDR3 region has 19 residues. Germline CDR1 and CDR2: MNHEY and SVGAGI. CDR3 DNA: TGTGCCAGCAGCCTGACCCTCTGGACAGCTACGAATAGCAATCAGCCCCAGCATTTT. Translation: CASSLTLWTATNSNQPQHF.

The chain links TRBV12-3 or TRBV12-4 to TRBJ2-7; possibly TRBD1 for D (5 bases). The CDR3 runs to 13 residues. V was trimmed by 4 bases and J by 3 bases, leaving 10 bases between them. In nucleotides, the CDR3 is TGTGCCAGCAGTTATTATAGGGGCTACGAGCAGTACTTC. Its protein product is CASSYYRGYEQYF.

This chain joins TRBV24-1 and TRBJ2-2; D is ambiguous. V lost 7 bases and J lost 3, with 2 bases in between. Germline V gives CDR1 KGHDR, CDR2 SFDVKD. The CDR3 is 11 residues long. DNA of the CDR3: TGTGCCACCAGGGACACCGGGGAGCTGTTTTTT. Translating gives CATRDTGELFF.

The chain carries TRBV7-2 and TRBJ2-3; TRBD2 agrees at 8 bases. Germline V gene sequence: CDR1 SGHTA, CDR2 FQGNSA. With 7 bases clipped from V and 2 bases from J, the junction kept 14 bases outside the gene matches. The CDR3 has 17 amino acids. The CDR3 loop reads CASTDSGARLTTDTQYF. The CDR3 region has the DNA TGTGCCAGCACCGATAGCGGGGCCCGGTTAACCACAGATACGCAGTATTTT.

This chain connects TRBV20-1 to TRBJ2-7, with 9 bases aligning to TRBD1. The CDR3 totals 13 residues. Trimming took 5 bases from V and 5 from J; bases not matched to a gene: 7. In germline, CDR1 is DFQATT, CDR2 SNEGSKA (reference sequence). CDR3 amino acids: CSAPGTGHHEQYF. Written as DNA, the CDR3 is TGCAGTGCTCCAGGGACAGGGCACCACGAGCAGTACTTC.

The CDR3 region is CAWRLAALDEQFF. CDR3 DNA sequence: TGTGCCTGGAGACTAGCGGCTTTGGATGAGCAGTTCTTC. The chain carries TRBV30 and TRBJ2-1; TRBD2 agrees at 8 bases. The CDR3 runs to 13 residues. Trimming at V came to 3 bases and at J to 8 bases, leaving 6 bases not matched to a gene. Germline CDR1 GTSNPN, CDR2 SVGIG (reference sequence).

The chain carries TRBV6-1 and TRBJ2-7; 7 bases fit TRBD1. The CDR3 is 14 residues long. Germline V gives CDR1 MNHNS, CDR2 SASEGT. Trimming at V came to 3 bases and at J to 2 bases, leaving 4 bases not matched to a gene. This chain's CDR3 is CASSERQGTYEQYF. For the CDR3, the DNA is TGTGCCAGCAGTGAGAGACAGGGAACCTACGAGCAGTACTTC.

This clonotype was observed a few times. The chain employs TRBV4-2 and TRBJ2-7, with TRBD2 matching 9 bases. The CDR3 length is 16 residues. CDR1 LGHNA and CDR2 YNFKEQ come from the germline V gene. J was trimmed by 3 bases and V by 0 bases; bases with no gene match: 6. The CDR3, as DNA: TGTGCCAGCAGCCAAGAGTCTAGCGGGGTGGGCTACGAGCAGTACTTC. This codes for CASSQESSGVGYEQYF.

This clonotype has at least ten counts. A read error may produce the germline difference seen at one junction end. This rearrangement joins TRBV5-1 to TRBJ2-2; 10 bases align to TRBD2. This CDR3 comprises 15 residues. Germline lookup yields CDR1 SGHRS and CDR2 YFSETQ. The CDR3 DNA sequence: TGTGCCAGCAGTCTAGCGGGGGCGAACACCGGGGAGCTGTTTTTT. It translates to CASSLAGANTGELFF.